The present TCR beta chain was sequenced within a study of early T cells in non-severe SARS-CoV-2 infection. Study-wide background: Bulk RNA taken from unsorted whole blood was sequenced, leaving chains unpaired. Study-wide findings and caveats: VDJdb-based annotation leaned toward anti-spike CD8 responses and missed private and CD4 specificities.

In the case of this clonotype: The target antigen is unknown. The germline gene is not matched at one end of the junction; a read error may be the cause.

Unique molecular identifiers were added to individual cDNA molecules. TCRdb reanalysed the 5' RACE reads using MiXCR and keeps one entry per CDR3 protein. The table lists some 73,000 distinct CDR3 sequences, roughly 12% of them singletons. This CDR3 comprises 16 residues. Looked up from germline, CDR1 is KGHSH and CDR2 is LQKENI. The chain carries TRBV18 and TRBJ2-2; 9 positions match TRBD2. The sample comprised whole blood. The source of this sequence is an adult who was a healthcare worker with PCR-confirmed SARS-CoV-2 infection or an uninfected control (not recorded which). Here the CDR3 reads CANSPSRLADTGELFF. CDR3 bases: TGTGCCAACTCACCATCGAGACTAGCGGACACCGGGGAGCTGTTTTTT.